The 9 T cell receptor beta chains below come from one sample, sequenced in a study of early T cells in non-severe SARS-CoV-2 infection. TCRdb fed the 5' RACE reads into MiXCR, producing one record per CDR3 protein. The repertoire has approximately 69,000 distinct CDR3 sequences, 11% of them found once; the top ten carry approximately 5%. The material was whole blood, obtained at baseline. The receptors derive from an adult who was a healthcare worker with PCR-confirmed SARS-CoV-2 infection or an uninfected control (not recorded which).

This chain uses TRBV18 with TRBJ2-3; D remains ambiguous. Germline loops: CDR1 KGHSH, CDR2 LQKENI. CDR3 length equals 12 residues. V lost 3 bases and J 4 bases, leaving 5 bases between the germline ends. CDR3 DNA sequence: TGTGCCAGCTCACCGGCGGCAGATACGCAGTATTTT. Translated: CASSPAADTQYF.

This clonotype is labeled as medium-sized. The CDR3 sequence is CASSVQGANYGYTF. The CDR3 nucleotides are TGTGCCAGCAGTGTCCAGGGAGCTAACTATGGCTACACCTTC. The chain employs TRBV27 and TRBJ1-2; possibly TRBD1 for D (5 bases). CDR1 and CDR2 (germline): MNHEY, SMNVEV (reference sequence). There are 14 residues in the CDR3. Trimming took off 5 bases at V and 0 bases at J, with 10 bases between the two ends.

The chain combines TRBV7-6 with TRBJ2-2, with TRBD2 matching over 7 bases. The CDR3 totals 14 residues. Trimming cost V 5 bases and J 7 bases; bases outside gene matches: 7. Germline CDR1 SGHVS, CDR2 FNYEAQ. DNA for the CDR3: TGTGCCAGCAGCAGAGCGGGGACCCACGGGGAGCTGTTTTTT. It yields the protein CASSRAGTHGELFF.

This clonotype was detected only a few times. The chain employs TRBV7-9 and TRBJ2-6; 9 bases match TRBD1. Germline V gene data show CDR1 as SEHNR and CDR2 as FQNEAQ (reference sequence). There are 18 residues in the CDR3. J lost 2 bases, V lost 1 base, and 6 bases had no gene match. The CDR3 here is CASSLEGQGFPGANVLTF. CDR3 sequence (DNA): TGTGCCAGCAGCTTAGAGGGACAGGGTTTCCCTGGGGCCAACGTCCTGACTTTC. The variable domain in full, completed from reference TRBV7-9 and TRBJ2-6, reads DTGVSQNPRHKITKRGQNVTFRCDPISEHNRLYWYRQTLGQGPEFLTYFQNEAQLEKSRLLSDRFSAERPKGSFSTLEIQRTEQGDSAMYLCASSLEGQGFPGANVLTFGAGSRLTVL.

This chain connects TRBV10-3 to TRBJ2-1; no clear D. This CDR3 is built from 13 residues. Germline CDR1 ENHRY, CDR2 SYGVKD. Between the trimmed V and J ends, which lost 4 bases and 8 bases, there was a span of 12 bases. The DNA for the CDR3 is TGTGCCATCAGTGTTGTCCCGCTAGATGAGCAGTTCTTC. It yields the protein CAISVVPLDEQFF.

The table lists this clonotype with many counts. V usage is TRBV3-1 and J usage is TRBJ1-3; TRBD1 matches 7 bases. The ends lost 4 bases at V and 0 bases at J; junction bases unmatched: 15. This CDR3 is 19 amino acids long. Germline V lookup: CDR1 LGHDT, CDR2 YNNKEL (reference sequence). CDR3 nucleotides: TGTGCCAGCAGCCTCACCGGGACAGCCTATGAATTCTCTGGAAACACCATATATTTT. It translates to CASSLTGTAYEFSGNTIYF.

The chain employs TRBV19 and TRBJ1-6; no firm D call. V was pared by 7 bases and J by 6 bases, with 10 bases between. Germline V lookup: CDR1 LNHDA, CDR2 SQIVND (reference sequence). The CDR3 consists of 13 residues. The CDR3 nucleotides read TGTGCCAGTAATCCGGACCTTAATTCACCCCTCCACTTT. Amino acids: CASNPDLNSPLHF.

The table lists this clonotype with many counts. The V and J genes are TRBV27 and TRBJ1-6, with TRBD1 identical over 8 bases. Trimming cost V 0 bases and J 5 bases; bases outside gene matches: 12. CDR1 is MNHEY and CDR2 is SMNVEV in the germline V gene (reference sequence). This CDR3 comprises 19 residues. CDR3 residues: CASSLSPFWTGTNNSPLHF. The CDR3 bases are TGTGCCAGCAGTTTATCACCCTTTTGGACAGGGACAAATAATTCACCCCTCCACTTT.

This clonotype was detected only a few times. The V gene is TRBV28, the J gene TRBJ2-3; 7 bases match TRBD2. The ends lost 4 bases at V and 2 bases at J; junction bases unmatched: 3. The CDR3 sequence is 14 residues long. Germline V gives CDR1 MDHEN, CDR2 SYDVKM. CDR3 sequence: CASSSSGVTDTQYF. For the CDR3, the DNA is TGTGCCAGCAGTTCTAGCGGAGTCACAGATACGCAGTATTTT.